This TCR beta chain came from a study of regulatory T cells in long-lasting Graves disease. Study in general: Over 5 years of antithyroid drugs plus positive TSH receptor antibodies defined persistent Graves' disease.

Relying on iRepertoire HTBI primers and Arm-PCR of CDR3 regions, the team built TCR beta libraries. MiXCR, applied by TCRdb to the multiplex PCR reads, yields one record per CDR3 protein. The profile covers fewer than 400,000 distinct CDR3 sequences, with about 18% appearing a single time and less than 35% taken by the ten largest. Described time point: persistent/refractory GD, antithyroid drugs over 5 years with positive TRAb. From RNA extracted from PBMCs, the TCR library was made. A volume of 7 to 9 milliliters of peripheral blood was collected in EDTA tubes. CDR3 length: 16 amino acids. Germline values: CDR1 MNHEY, CDR2 SVGEGT. The germline V and J ends were trimmed by 2 bases and 4 bases, with 14 bases remaining between them.

This chain connects TRBV6-2 or TRBV6-3 to TRBJ2-2; either TRBD1 or TRBD2 may fit D (5 bases each). The source of this sequence is a female donor with Graves disease. The sample here was peripheral blood mononuclear cells (PBMCs), taken when the disease was refractory, from a patient treated with antithyroid drugs. The chain's CDR3 is CASSYISPGSTGELFF. The CDR3 DNA sequence: TGTGCCAGCAGTTACATCTCACCAGGGAGCACCGGGGAGCTGTTTTTT.